Given below is one T cell receptor (beta chain) in context. Its antigen is currently unknown. Distinct nucleotide sequences in the sample also encode this CDR3. V was shortened by 6 bases and J by 0 bases, with 11 bases between the two germline ends. CDR1 is LNHDA and CDR2 is SQIVND in the germline V gene (reference sequence). The CDR3 has 14 amino acids. Method: immunoSEQ multiplex PCR; TCRdb's copy keeps in-frame clones and lacks some. This sample has over 60,000 clones, with around 80% found just once. The data belong to a study of T cell repertoires and HLA-DP antigens. Negative selection yielded untouched CD4+ T cells of average approximately 98% purity.

The sequencing sample was made of CD4+ T cells from PBMCs. The rearrangement links TRBV19 to TRBJ1-1; D is perhaps TRBD1 (5 bases). This sequence was found in a man aged 55-75 years in good health and CMV-seronegative. This CDR3 is CASSQDRVNTEAFF. DNA for the CDR3: TGTGCCAGTAGCCAAGACAGAGTGAACACTGAAGCTTTCTTT.